This TCR beta chain was recovered during a study of CD8 T cells in ankylosing spondylitis. Study outcomes and limitations: Relatively rare in peripheral blood, disease-linked clones were also CD8+. The clones that were linked to disease were reported to be significantly enriched in matched synovial fluid samples from ankylosing spondylitis patients.

The CDR3 runs 13 residues. Germline-derived CDR1 and CDR2 are SGDLS and YYNGEE. It was by quantitative 5'-RACE with molecular barcodes that TCR beta libraries were made. MiXCR, applied by TCRdb to the 5' RACE reads, yields one record per CDR3 protein. The repertoire has tens of thousands of distinct CDR3 sequences, over 3.5% of them found once; the top ten carry approximately 4%. With respect to this clonotype: The antigen remains undetermined. Sequence at one end of the junction differs from germline and may be a read error.

Sequencing was performed on blood, either unsorted or a sorted T cell fraction (not recorded which). The sequence derives from a female donor with ankylosing spondylitis or in good health (not recorded which). The chain uses TRBV9 and TRBJ1-1; D might be TRBD1 (5 bases). CDR3 in amino acids: CVSSVVGATEAFF. In DNA form, the CDR3 reads TGTGTCAGCAGCGTAGTTGGGGCCACTGAAGCTTTCTTT. The variable domain in full, with the rest retrieved from reference TRBV9 and TRBJ1-1, is DSGVTQTPKHLITATGQRVTLRCSPRSGDLSVYWYQQSLDQGLQFLIQYYNGEERAKGNILERFSAQQFPDLHSELNLSSLELGDSALYFCVSSVVGATEAFFGQGTRLTVV.